These T cell receptor beta chains were read from a single sample in a study of blood T cell repertoires in COVID-19. The table came from immunoSEQ multiplex PCR; TCRdb's copy has only in-frame clones and leaves some out. The table lists approximately 440,000 clones, roughly nine tenths of them singletons. Sample: PBMCs or T cells enriched from blood (not recorded which). The receptors here all came from a woman under 30 who had recovered from COVID-19. Both conserved end residues are part of each CDR3. The D gene is left open where the match is weak. Some rows mark clone size as missing; the rest say once, few, many or name a class of expanded clone.

v_gene	abundance	d_gene	j_gene	CDR3aa	CDR3nt
TRBV5-6	-	-	TRBJ2-3	CASSYGSGTYTDTQYF	TGTGCCAGCAGTTACGGAAGCGGAACTTACACAGATACGCAGTATTTT
TRBV5-1	-	-	TRBJ1-1	CASSEFPTNTEAFF	TGCGCCAGCAGTGAGTTTCCAACCAACACTGAAGCTTTCTTT
TRBV5-8	-	TRBD1	TRBJ2-3	CASSLYRGGTDTQYF	TGTGCCAGCAGCTTGTACAGGGGAGGCACAGATACGCAGTATTTT
TRBV5-1	-	TRBD1	TRBJ1-1	CASSPGQGAGYTEAFF	TGCGCCAGCAGCCCCGGACAGGGGGCGGGGTACACTGAAGCTTTCTTT
TRBV27	-	TRBD1	TRBJ1-6	CASSYRDSDSPLHF	TGTGCCAGCAGTTACCGGGACAGCGATTCACCCCTCCACTTT
TRBV6-4	-	-	TRBJ2-3	CASSPNREDTQYF	TGTGCCAGCAGCCCGAACAGGGAGGATACGCAGTATTTT
TRBV6-5	-	-	TRBJ2-5	CASSYPPGDTKETQYF	TGTGCCAGCAGTTACCCGCCAGGGGACACAAAAGAGACCCAGTACTTC
TRBV5-1	-	TRBD2	TRBJ2-3	CASSPYGGGDTDTQYF	TGCGCCAGCAGCCCCTATGGCGGGGGGGACACAGATACGCAGTATTTT
TRBV7-3	-	TRBD1	TRBJ2-1	CASSPQTGENEQFF	TGTGCCAGCAGCCCGCAAACAGGGGAGAATGAGCAGTTCTTC
TRBV18	-	-	TRBJ1-1	CASSPLRQGNTEAFF	TGTGCCAGCTCACCACTCCGGCAGGGGAACACTGAAGCTTTCTTT
TRBV11-2	-	-	TRBJ1-6	CASSSPRLGGGRENSPLHF	TGTGCCAGCAGCTCCCCCCGGCTGGGGGGCGGGCGGGAGAATTCACCCCTCCACTTT
TRBV12-3/TRBV12-4	-	-	TRBJ1-3	CASSVSGNTIYF	TGTGCCAGCAGTGTATCTGGAAACACCATATATTTT
TRBV5-5	-	TRBD1	TRBJ2-7	CASSQQGLEQYF	TGTGCCAGCAGCCAACAGGGGTTGGAGCAGTACTTC
TRBV12-2	-	-	TRBJ1-1	CASRLTPGQQNTEAFF	TGTGCAAGTCGCTTAACCCCTGGACAGCAGAACACTGAAGCTTTCTTT
TRBV2	-	TRBD2	TRBJ2-7	CASSEILPGLGVHEQYF	TGTGCCAGCAGTGAAATCCTCCCGGGACTAGGGGTCCACGAGCAGTACTTC
TRBV5-8	once	TRBD2	TRBJ2-1	CASNSGRGNEQFF	TGTGCCAGCAACTCGGGGAGGGGCAATGAGCAGTTCTTC
TRBV5-6	once	TRBD2	TRBJ2-3	CASSLGFRGGPDTQYF	TGTGCCAGCAGCTTGGGGTTTCGGGGGGGGCCGGATACGCAGTATTTT
TRBV7-2	once	-	TRBJ1-6	CASSLRRNSPLHF	TGTGCCAGCAGCTTACGGCGGAATTCACCCCTCCACTTT
TRBV29-1	-	-	TRBJ2-5	CSVDGGGGRETQYF	TGCAGCGTTGATGGAGGGGGGGGCCGGGAGACCCAGTACTTC
TRBV25-1	-	TRBD1	TRBJ2-3	CASRDSLGQGDTNTQYF	TGTGCCAGCAGGGACTCCCTCGGACAGGGGGATACGAATACGCAGTATTTT
TRBV2	-	-	TRBJ1-1	CASSEERGGTEAFF	TGTGCCAGCAGTGAAGAAAGAGGAGGGACTGAAGCTTTCTTT
TRBV27	-	-	TRBJ2-3	CASSSRGSHTQYF	TGTGCCAGCAGTTCAAGGGGGTCACATACGCAGTATTTT
TRBV3-1/TRBV3-2	-	-	TRBJ2-6	CASSQDRDGGYSGANVLTF	TGTGCCAGCAGCCAAGATAGGGACGGGGGTTACTCTGGGGCCAACGTCCTGACTTTC
TRBV6-5	-	TRBD1	TRBJ1-5	CASSSGQSNQPQHF	TGTGCCAGCAGCTCGGGACAGAGCAATCAGCCCCAGCATTTT
TRBV25-1	few	TRBD1	TRBJ2-7	CASSESWDSETYEQYF	TGTGCCAGCAGTGAAAGTTGGGACAGCGAAACCTACGAGCAGTACTTC
TRBV2	-	-	TRBJ1-2	CASTGGGYRYTF	TGTGCCAGCACGGGGGGCGGATATCGCTACACCTTC
TRBV5-8	-	-	TRBJ1-2	CASSLSGRAPRHYGYTF	TGTGCCAGCAGCTTGAGTGGCAGGGCCCCCCGGCACTATGGCTACACCTTC
TRBV6-1	-	-	TRBJ1-2	CASSDGSPPRGYTF	TGTGCCAGCAGTGACGGTAGTCCTCCTAGGGGCTACACCTTC
TRBV5-8	-	TRBD1	TRBJ1-4	CASSLAADRVGEKLFF	TGTGCCAGCAGCTTGGCCGCGGACAGGGTGGGTGAAAAACTGTTTTTT
TRBV3-1/TRBV3-2	once	TRBD1	TRBJ1-2	CASSQDSAGGYGYTF	TGTGCCAGCAGCCAAGACTCGGCAGGGGGCTATGGCTACACCTTC
TRBV4-1	once	TRBD1	TRBJ2-3	CASSQDPGTEADTQYF	TGCGCCAGCAGCCAAGATCCCGGGACAGAGGCAGATACGCAGTATTTT
TRBV9	-	TRBD1	TRBJ2-3	CASGQGYTDTQYF	TGTGCCAGCGGACAGGGCTACACAGATACGCAGTATTTT
TRBV7-9	-	TRBD1	TRBJ1-3	CASSLRGQGATGNTIYF	TGTGCCAGCAGCTTACGCGGGCAGGGGGCAACGGGAAACACCATATATTTT
TRBV28	-	-	TRBJ1-5	CASREPGVSNQPQHF	TGTGCCAGCAGAGAACCAGGTGTGAGCAATCAGCCCCAGCATTTT
TRBV6-5	-	TRBD1	TRBJ1-1	CAISGGPNTEAFF	TGTGCCATATCAGGGGGCCCGAACACTGAAGCTTTCTTT
TRBV30	-	TRBD1	TRBJ2-7	CAWVDRATYEQYF	TGTGCCTGGGTGGACAGGGCAACCTACGAGCAGTACTTC
TRBV11-2	-	-	TRBJ2-5	CASSRSGSQETQYF	TGTGCCAGCAGCCGGAGCGGGTCCCAAGAGACCCAGTACTTC